These T cell receptor beta chains were read from a single sample in a study of blood T cell repertoires in COVID-19. Sequenced by immunoSEQ multiplex PCR; TCRdb stores in-frame clones only, minus some. The sample has about 380,000 clones; 88% are singletons. The sequenced material came from PBMCs or T cells enriched from blood (not recorded which). The receptors were gathered from a woman between 18 and 30 years old who had recovered from COVID-19. Both conserved end residues are part of each CDR3. The D gene is left open where the match is weak. Size values are once, few and many counts, or a class for expanded clones, and some rows have none.

DNA: TGTGCCTGGAGTGTAGCGGGCCTCGGCTACACCTTC
CDR3: CAWSVAGLGYTF
D: .
V: TRBV30
size: .
J: TRBJ1-2

DNA: TGTGCCAGCAGCTTAGGGTTGGGACACATGCAGCATTTT
CDR3: CASSLGLGHMQHF
D: .
V: TRBV11-1
size: .
J: TRBJ1-5

DNA: TGCGCCAGCAGCTTGGGTGGGGCTGGCTACACCTTC
CDR3: CASSLGGAGYTF
D: .
V: TRBV5-1
size: .
J: TRBJ1-2

DNA: TGTGCCAGCAGTGATTCTAGCGCGAGCTCCTACGAGCAGTACTTC
CDR3: CASSDSSASSYEQYF
D: .
V: TRBV2
size: .
J: TRBJ2-7

DNA: TGTGCCAGCAGCGTAGAGAGAGGGGGCGACGGTGGAAACACCATATATTTT
CDR3: CASSVERGGDGGNTIYF
D: TRBD1
V: TRBV9
size: .
J: TRBJ1-3

DNA: TGCGCCAGCTCCCCGGGGGGGGTGGATTTCGATGGCTACACCTTC
CDR3: CASSPGGVDFDGYTF
D: .
V: TRBV4-1
size: .
J: TRBJ1-2

DNA: TGTGCCAGCAGCCATGCTAGGGGCAGCTATGGCTACACCTTC
CDR3: CASSHARGSYGYTF
D: .
V: TRBV4-2
size: few
J: TRBJ1-2

DNA: TGTGCCAGCTCACCACCTCGGTGGAACACTGAAGCTTTCTTT
CDR3: CASSPPRWNTEAFF
D: .
V: TRBV18
size: .
J: TRBJ1-1

DNA: TGTGCCAGCAGCTTAGTTGGCAGGCCTAATGAAAAACTGTTTTTT
CDR3: CASSLVGRPNEKLFF
D: .
V: TRBV11-2
size: .
J: TRBJ1-4

DNA: TGTGCCAGCAGCGCATATCAGGGGGAAAGCAATCAGCCCCAGCATTTT
CDR3: CASSAYQGESNQPQHF
D: TRBD1
V: TRBV7-9
size: .
J: TRBJ1-5

DNA: TGTGCCAGTAGTATGGTGACAGGGAATTCACCCCTCCACTTT
CDR3: CASSMVTGNSPLHF
D: TRBD1
V: TRBV19
size: .
J: TRBJ1-6

DNA: TGCGCCAGCAGCTTGGGCGGGGGCCCTACCACAGATACGCAGTATTTT
CDR3: CASSLGGGPTTDTQYF
D: .
V: TRBV5-1
size: once
J: TRBJ2-3

DNA: TGTGCCAGCAGCCAAATCAACCGGTTGACTAGCGGACAAGAGACCCAGTACTTC
CDR3: CASSQINRLTSGQETQYF
D: TRBD2
V: TRBV3-1/TRBV3-2
size: .
J: TRBJ2-5

DNA: TGTGCCAGCAGCTCCAGGGGCGAGAAAGCTTTCTTT
CDR3: CASSSRGEKAFF
D: .
V: TRBV3-1/TRBV3-2
size: .
J: TRBJ1-1

DNA: TGTGCCAGCAGTTTACGAGGGGGCGGTCAGCCCCAGCATTTT
CDR3: CASSLRGGGQPQHF
D: TRBD1
V: TRBV27
size: .
J: TRBJ1-5

DNA: TGTGCCAGTGGGACAGGGGGGAACACTGAAGCTTTCTTT
CDR3: CASGTGGNTEAFF
D: TRBD1
V: TRBV19
size: .
J: TRBJ1-1

DNA: TGTGCCAGCAGCGTATCGGGGGAGTACACCGGGGAGCTGTTTTTT
CDR3: CASSVSGEYTGELFF
D: .
V: TRBV9
size: .
J: TRBJ2-2

DNA: TGTGCCTCACGGACAGGGCCGAGTTCACCCCTCCACTTT
CDR3: CASRTGPSSPLHF
D: TRBD1
V: TRBV6-4
size: .
J: TRBJ1-6

DNA: TGCGCCAGCAGCTTCGACAGCCTAACCGGGGAGCTGTTTTTT
CDR3: CASSFDSLTGELFF
D: .
V: TRBV5-1
size: .
J: TRBJ2-2

DNA: TGTGCCAGCAGTCGAGATGGAAACACCATATATTTT
CDR3: CASSRDGNTIYF
D: .
V: TRBV6-5
size: .
J: TRBJ1-3

DNA: TGCGCCAGCAGCCCAGGGACAGGGGGGGATAGGTACTCCGGTTGGGAGACCCAGTACTTC
CDR3: CASSPGTGGDRYSGWETQYF
D: TRBD1
V: TRBV4-3
size: .
J: TRBJ2-5

DNA: TGCGCCAGTAGGGCGGGATACAATTCACCCCTCCACTTT
CDR3: CASRAGYNSPLHF
D: .
V: TRBV5-1
size: .
J: TRBJ1-6

DNA: TGTGCCAGCAGGGGGGGAGAACCTGTAGACCCCCTCCACTTT
CDR3: CASRGGEPVDPLHF
D: .
V: TRBV2
size: .
J: TRBJ1-6

DNA: TGCAGCGTTGTACTCAGGTACACTAGCACAGATACGCAGTATTTT
CDR3: CSVVLRYTSTDTQYF
D: .
V: TRBV29-1
size: .
J: TRBJ2-3

DNA: TGTGCCAGCAGGACACTAGCGGGGTCCTACAATGAGCAGTTCTTC
CDR3: CASRTLAGSYNEQFF
D: TRBD2
V: TRBV2
size: .
J: TRBJ2-1

DNA: TGCGCCAGCAGCCAAGAGGAGGTGGCGGTCACTGAAGCTTTCTTT
CDR3: CASSQEEVAVTEAFF
D: .
V: TRBV4-1
size: .
J: TRBJ1-1

DNA: TGTGCCAGCAGTTTGGGGGAATGGGGGCTCACTGAAGCTTTCTTT
CDR3: CASSLGEWGLTEAFF
D: .
V: TRBV27
size: .
J: TRBJ1-1

DNA: TGTGCCAGCAGCCCAAGACCCTTTCGACTAGCCGAAGAGACCCAGTACTTC
CDR3: CASSPRPFRLAEETQYF
D: TRBD2
V: TRBV9
size: .
J: TRBJ2-5

DNA: TGTGCCAGCAGCGCAACTAGCGGGGGGGCCGGTACAGATACGCAGTATTTT
CDR3: CASSATSGGAGTDTQYF
D: TRBD2
V: TRBV7-8
size: once
J: TRBJ2-3

DNA: TGTGCCAGCAGTGAACCGGGACAGGGGGCTAGGGAGCAGTTCTTC
CDR3: CASSEPGQGAREQFF
D: TRBD1
V: TRBV6-1
size: .
J: TRBJ2-1

DNA: TGTGCCAGCAGTTATGGACAGGGGTCCCTCTACGAGCAGTACTTC
CDR3: CASSYGQGSLYEQYF
D: TRBD1
V: TRBV6-5
size: once
J: TRBJ2-7

DNA: TGTGCCAGCAGCACAACAGGGAGGGTGGTTCGTGAAGCTTTCTTT
CDR3: CASSTTGRVVREAFF
D: .
V: TRBV7-3
size: .
J: TRBJ1-1

DNA: TGTGCCTGGGGGGCGGGTGCTGATCAGCCCCAGCATTTT
CDR3: CAWGAGADQPQHF
D: .
V: TRBV30
size: .
J: TRBJ1-5

DNA: TGTGCCAGCAGTCGAGGGATTTCGTCTGGAAACACCATATATTTT
CDR3: CASSRGISSGNTIYF
D: .
V: TRBV27
size: .
J: TRBJ1-3

DNA: TGCGCCAGCAGCTCAGCAGGGGAAATTGAAGCTTTCTTT
CDR3: CASSSAGEIEAFF
D: .
V: TRBV5-1
size: .
J: TRBJ1-1

DNA: TGTGCCAGCAGTCCCCTACAGGGGGCGGGGCAGCCCCAGCATTTT
CDR3: CASSPLQGAGQPQHF
D: TRBD1
V: TRBV28
size: .
J: TRBJ1-5

DNA: TGTGCCAGCAGCTTACGGGAAACTGAAGCTTTCTTT
CDR3: CASSLRETEAFF
D: .
V: TRBV5-4
size: few
J: TRBJ1-1

DNA: TGTGCCAGCAGCTCCGTGAGCGGGGGGACCTACGAGCAGTACTTC
CDR3: CASSSVSGGTYEQYF
D: TRBD2
V: TRBV7-2
size: .
J: TRBJ2-7

DNA: TGTGCCAGCAAGGGGGCAGGGACTAATGAAAAACTGTTTTTT
CDR3: CASKGAGTNEKLFF
D: TRBD1
V: TRBV28
size: .
J: TRBJ1-4

DNA: TGTGCCAGCAGTGACTCAGGGAGGACAGATACGCAGTATTTT
CDR3: CASSDSGRTDTQYF
D: .
V: TRBV6-4
size: .
J: TRBJ2-3

DNA: TGTGCCAGTAGTATAGTCCCCGGGACAGGGGCCTACGAGCAGTACTTC
CDR3: CASSIVPGTGAYEQYF
D: TRBD1
V: TRBV19
size: .
J: TRBJ2-7

DNA: TGTGCCAGCAGCGTAGTGGGTGCTAGCGGGGGGTACGGCACAGATACGCAGTATTTT
CDR3: CASSVVGASGGYGTDTQYF
D: TRBD2
V: TRBV9
size: .
J: TRBJ2-3

DNA: TGTGCCAGCAGCTTAATGTCCCCAAGAGGCCAGCATTTT
CDR3: CASSLMSPRGQHF
D: .
V: TRBV7-2
size: .
J: TRBJ1-5

DNA: TGTGCCAGCAGCCCAATGTCGGCTAATGAAAAACTGTTTTTT
CDR3: CASSPMSANEKLFF
D: .
V: TRBV7-2
size: .
J: TRBJ1-4

DNA: TGTGCCAGCAGGCGACAGGGGGAAAGCGACGAGCAGTACTTC
CDR3: CASRRQGESDEQYF
D: TRBD1
V: TRBV7-8
size: once
J: TRBJ2-7

DNA: TGTGCCAGCAGCCTAGAGGGGGAAGGGACCTACGAGCAGTACTTC
CDR3: CASSLEGEGTYEQYF
D: .
V: TRBV9
size: .
J: TRBJ2-7

DNA: TGTGCCATCAGTGAGGGACAGGATAACGGCTACACCTTC
CDR3: CAISEGQDNGYTF
D: TRBD1
V: TRBV10-3
size: once
J: TRBJ1-2

DNA: TGTGCCAGCAGTCCCCAGGGGACAGAGGCTGAAGCTTTCTTT
CDR3: CASSPQGTEAEAFF
D: TRBD1
V: TRBV6-5
size: .
J: TRBJ1-1

DNA: TGTGCCAGCAGCTTGGTCGTGGTTCGCGGAGGGAACACCGGGGAGCTGTTTTTT
CDR3: CASSLVVVRGGNTGELFF
D: .
V: TRBV5-8
size: .
J: TRBJ2-2

DNA: TGTGCCAGCAGTTACTCGATCGGGGGCGGGAGGGATACGCAGTATTTT
CDR3: CASSYSIGGGRDTQYF
D: TRBD2
V: TRBV6-6
size: .
J: TRBJ2-3

DNA: TGTGCCAGTAGGAGCGGGGGGGCCTACAATGAGCAGTTCTTC
CDR3: CASRSGGAYNEQFF
D: TRBD2
V: TRBV19
size: .
J: TRBJ2-1

DNA: TGTGCCAGCAGCAAAGGGGGGCCGGGTAGGGAAGAGACCCAGTACTTC
CDR3: CASSKGGPGREETQYF
D: .
V: TRBV21-1
size: .
J: TRBJ2-5

DNA: TGTGCCAGCAGCCTCGGCCAGGGAATCCCCAACAATGAGCAGTTCTTC
CDR3: CASSLGQGIPNNEQFF
D: .
V: TRBV3-1/TRBV3-2
size: .
J: TRBJ2-1